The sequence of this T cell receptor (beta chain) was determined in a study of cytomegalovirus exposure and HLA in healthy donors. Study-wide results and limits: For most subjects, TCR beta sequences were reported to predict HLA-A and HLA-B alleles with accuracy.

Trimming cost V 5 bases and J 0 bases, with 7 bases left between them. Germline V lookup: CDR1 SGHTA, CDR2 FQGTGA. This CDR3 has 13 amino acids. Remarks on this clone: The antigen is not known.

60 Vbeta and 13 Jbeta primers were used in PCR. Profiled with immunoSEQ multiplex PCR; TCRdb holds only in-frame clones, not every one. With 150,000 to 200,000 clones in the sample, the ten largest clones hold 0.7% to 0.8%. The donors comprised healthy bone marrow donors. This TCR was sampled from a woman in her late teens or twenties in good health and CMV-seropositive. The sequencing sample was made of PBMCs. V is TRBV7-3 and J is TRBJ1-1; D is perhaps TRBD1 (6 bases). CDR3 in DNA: TGTGCCAGCAGCGCAGGGGTGAACACTGAAGCTTTCTTT. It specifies CASSAGVNTEAFF. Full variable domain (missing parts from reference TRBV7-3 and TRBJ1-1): GAGVSQTPSNKVTEKGKYVELRCDPISGHTALYWYRQSLGQGPEFLIYFQGTGAADDSGLPNDRFFAVRPEGSVSTLKIQRTERGDSAVYLCASSAGVNTEAFFGQGTRLTVV.